These 22 T cell receptor beta chains were all obtained from the same sample, sequenced in a study of blood T cell repertoires in COVID-19. Sequencing was performed with immunoSEQ multiplex PCR; in TCRdb, only in-frame clones are kept and a portion is missing. Among roughly 300,000 clones listed, 91% were seen once. The sample comprised peripheral blood. These receptor sequences come from a woman in her thirties with COVID-19, enrolled during active disease.

This clone has a single count. The rearrangement joins TRBV5-6 to TRBJ2-1; the D gene is possibly TRBD2 (7 bases). V lost 5 bases and J lost 9, with 15 bases in between. This CDR3 contains 13 residues. Germline V gene sequence: CDR1 SGHDT, CDR2 YYEEEE. Written as DNA, the CDR3 is TGTGCCAGCAGTCCGGCGGGGGCTGGTGAGCAGTTCTTC. This encodes CASSPAGAGEQFF.

The chain is built from TRBV7-6 and TRBJ2-2, with no clear D. Trimming pared 3 bases from V and 4 bases from J, leaving 6 bases between. The CDR3 runs 13 residues. Per germline, CDR1 SGHVS and CDR2 FNYEAQ. The CDR3 DNA is TGTGCCAGCAGCTTGGCACCCACCGGGGAGCTGTTTTTT. Translated: CASSLAPTGELFF. Full variable domain (remainder filled in from reference TRBV7-6 and TRBJ2-2): GAGVSQSPRYKVTKRGQDVALRCDPISGHVSLYWYRQALGQGPEFLTYFNYEAQQDKSGLPNDRFSAERPEGSISTLTIQRTEQRDSAMYRCASSLAPTGELFFGEGSRLTVL.

The J gene is TRBJ1-1, the V gene TRBV29-1, with 8 bases fitting TRBD1. The V segment lost 4 bases and the J segment 10 bases; nucleotides outside the gene matches: 5. The CDR3 consists of 11 residues. The germline V gene encodes CDR1 SQVTM and CDR2 ANQGSEA. CDR3 loop: CSVGQGTGAFF. CDR3 DNA sequence: TGCAGCGTTGGACAGGGGACGGGAGCTTTCTTT. Drawing the rest from reference TRBV29-1 and TRBJ1-1, the complete variable domain is SAVISQKPSRDICQRGTSLTIQCQVDSQVTMMFWYRQQPGQSLTLIATANQGSEATYESGFVIDKFPISRPNLTFSTLTVSNMSPEDSSIYLCSVGQGTGAFFGQGTRLTVV.

J is TRBJ1-1 and V is TRBV5-1; the match to TRBD1 covers 9 bases. Germline V lookup: CDR1 SGHRS, CDR2 YFSETQ. The junction had 8 bases not matched to a gene; V was cut back by 2 bases and J by 0 bases. The CDR3 contains 17 residues. CDR3 sequence (DNA): TGCGCCAGCAGCTTATGGACAGGGGAATCTTTGAACACTGAAGCTTTCTTT. It is translated as CASSLWTGESLNTEAFF.

The chain uses TRBV27 and TRBJ2-1; D call uncertain. CDR3 size: 15 residues. V dropped 3 bases and J dropped 2 bases, with 11 bases sitting between them. Germline V gene lookup returns CDR1 MNHEY and CDR2 SMNVEV (reference sequence). The CDR3 is CASSLVRSTYNEQFF. DNA of the CDR3: TGTGCCAGCAGTTTGGTGCGGTCCACCTACAATGAGCAGTTCTTC.

The chain has TRBV28 and TRBJ1-1, with D possibly TRBD1 on 5 matching bases. V lost 3 bases and J lost 4, with 9 bases in between. The germline gives CDR1 MDHEN, CDR2 SYDVKM. The CDR3 consists of 13 residues. This CDR3 reads CASSFSRGTEAFF. The DNA of the CDR3 is TGTGCCAGCAGTTTCAGTAGGGGCACTGAAGCTTTCTTT.

V and J are TRBV5-1 and TRBJ2-7; 13 bases line up with TRBD2. This CDR3 is built from 16 residues. Germline V gene sequence: CDR1 SGHRS, CDR2 YFSETQ. V was clipped by 4 bases and J by 4 bases; unmatched bases: 8. CDR3 DNA sequence: TGCGCCAGCAGCCCGGGCAAGACTAGCGGGGGGTACGAGCAGTACTTC. Its protein is CASSPGKTSGGYEQYF.

The chain links TRBV4-1 to TRBJ1-5; possibly TRBD1 for D (6 bases). Trimming took 7 bases from V and 0 from J, leaving 28 bases between them. The germline V gene has CDR1 MGHRA and CDR2 YSYEKL. The CDR3 length is 20 residues. Here the CDR3 reads CASILRGGAGENYSNQPQHF. In DNA, the CDR3 is TGCGCCAGCATCCTACGCGGGGGGGCAGGAGAAAACTATAGCAATCAGCCCCAGCATTTT.

The V gene is TRBV5-1, the J gene TRBJ2-1, with 7 bases matching TRBD2. Germline V CDR1 and CDR2: SGHRS, YFSETQ. V dropped 5 bases and J dropped 0; count of bases not matched to a gene: 5. The CDR3 extends over 15 amino acids. This chain's CDR3 is CASRSGGFSYNEQFF. The CDR3 DNA reads TGCGCCAGCAGGTCGGGGGGATTCTCCTACAATGAGCAGTTCTTC.

The rearrangement uses TRBV2 and TRBJ2-3; TRBD2 aligns across 9 bases. CDR3 length: 14 amino acids. Germline V CDR1 and CDR2: SNHLY, FYNNEI. V lost 8 bases to trimming and J lost 9 bases; unmatched junction nucleotides: 12. The chain's CDR3 is CASLVASGARTQYF. CDR3 bases: TGTGCCAGCCTGGTGGCTAGCGGGGCCCGAACGCAGTATTTT. The entire variable domain, with the rest obtained from reference TRBV2 and TRBJ2-3, is as follows: EPEVTQTPSHQVTQMGQEVILRCVPISNHLYFYWYRQILGQKVEFLVSFYNNEISEKSEIFDDQFSVERPDGSNFTLKIRSTKLEDSAMYFCASLVASGARTQYFGPGTRLTVL.

In nucleotides, the CDR3 is TGTGCCAGCAGTTTGGGGGGGGGAGACTATGGCTACACCTTC. Protein product: CASSLGGGDYGYTF. The rearrangement uses TRBV27 and TRBJ1-2; perhaps TRBD1 as D (5 bases). Trimming took 3 bases from V and 3 from J, leaving 11 bases between them. CDR1 and CDR2 from the germline V gene are MNHEY and SMNVEV (reference sequence). CDR3 size: 14 residues.

This clone came up once. The chain is built from TRBV24-1 and TRBJ2-1, with TRBD2 identical over 10 bases. The CDR3 spans 13 residues. Germline CDR1 KGHDR, CDR2 SFDVKD. The V gene end was trimmed by 0 bases and the J gene end by 16 bases; junction bases not matched to a gene: 5. The CDR3 region has the DNA TGTGCCACCAGTGATTTGGAGCGGGAGGGGGTTTTCTTC. Translated: CATSDLEREGVFF.

The chain recombines TRBV9 with TRBJ2-1; 8 bases agree with TRBD2. CDR3 length equals 15 residues. With 4 bases clipped from V and 3 bases from J, the junction kept 6 bases outside the gene matches. The germline V gene has CDR1 SGDLS and CDR2 YYNGEE. This chain's CDR3 is CASSQEGLGYNEQFF. The CDR3, as DNA: TGTGCCAGCAGCCAGGAGGGACTAGGCTACAATGAGCAGTTCTTC.

The chain combines TRBV27 with TRBJ2-1, with 11 bases matching TRBD2. The V gene end was trimmed by 6 bases and the J gene end by 3 bases; junction bases not matched to a gene: 4. The CDR3 is made up of 15 amino acids. Germline V gene sequence: CDR1 MNHEY, CDR2 SMNVEV (reference sequence). CDR3 loop: CASSQGTSGYNEQFF. CDR3 in DNA: TGTGCCAGCAGCCAAGGGACTAGCGGCTACAATGAGCAGTTCTTC.

The chain has TRBV7-9 and TRBJ2-2; the match to TRBD2 covers 11 bases. V lost 5 bases to trimming and J lost 0 bases; unmatched junction nucleotides: 8. The CDR3 sequence is 18 residues long. Looked up from germline, CDR1 is SEHNR and CDR2 is FQNEAQ (reference sequence). DNA for the CDR3: TGTGCCAGCAGCCCAGATGGACTAGCGGGCCCGAACACCGGGGAGCTGTTTTTT. Protein product: CASSPDGLAGPNTGELFF.

The rearrangement uses TRBV29-1 and TRBJ1-4; D is possibly TRBD1 (5 bases). V was pared by 7 bases and J by 5 bases, with 14 bases between. CDR1 and CDR2 from the germline V gene are SQVTM and ANQGSEA. The CDR3 runs to 13 residues. CDR3: CSAPGGLNEKLFF. The DNA for the CDR3 is TGCAGCGCCCCGGGGGGTCTAAATGAAAAACTGTTTTTT.

The rearrangement links TRBV28 to TRBJ2-7; 8 bases line up with TRBD2. Losses at the gene ends were 5 bases for V and 5 bases for J; bases not matched to a gene: 8. Germline V gene sequence: CDR1 MDHEN, CDR2 SYDVKM. The CDR3 is 14 amino acids. The CDR3 here is CASSPRKGLDEQYF. The CDR3, as DNA: TGTGCCAGCAGTCCCCGGAAGGGACTAGACGAGCAGTACTTC.

V usage is TRBV20-1 and J usage is TRBJ2-1; 7 bases agree with TRBD2. V lost 3 bases and J lost 6; bases outside the gene matches: 5. Germline CDR1 and CDR2: DFQATT and SNEGSKA (reference sequence). The CDR3 length is 13 residues. This CDR3 is CSASGGGSNEQFF. The CDR3 DNA follows: TGCAGTGCTAGTGGGGGGGGTTCCAATGAGCAGTTCTTC.

The chain carries TRBV6-5 and TRBJ1-2; a possible D gene is TRBD1 (6 bases). V was trimmed by 7 bases and J by 2 bases, leaving 17 bases between them. Germline CDR1 reads MNHEY; CDR2 reads SVGAGI. CDR3 size: 15 residues. The CDR3 loop reads CASTIGQTTNYGYTF. The CDR3 DNA reads TGTGCCAGCACAATAGGACAGACAACAAACTATGGCTACACCTTC.

The chain couples TRBV30 to TRBJ2-7; D perhaps matches TRBD2 (5 bases). This CDR3 has 16 amino acids. Trimming stripped 4 bases from V and 4 bases from J, with 23 bases between. Looked up from germline, CDR1 is GTSNPN and CDR2 is SVGIG (reference sequence). CDR3 nucleotide sequence: TGTGCCTGGACTCCCAACTTGAGAGGGATCGTTTACGAGCAGTACTTC. Translated, it gives CAWTPNLRGIVYEQYF.

The V call is TRBV9, the J call TRBJ2-1, with 13 positions matching TRBD2. The CDR3 is 18 amino acids. Losses at the gene ends were 1 base for V and 9 bases for J; bases not matched to a gene: 13. Germline loops: CDR1 SGDLS, CDR2 YYNGEE. CDR3 region: CASSVRSGTSGIRGEQFF. The DNA for the CDR3 is TGTGCCAGCAGCGTAAGGTCCGGGACTAGCGGGATTCGGGGTGAGCAGTTCTTC. The variable domain in full, with the rest retrieved from reference TRBV9 and TRBJ2-1, is DSGVTQTPKHLITATGQRVTLRCSPRSGDLSVYWYQQSLDQGLQFLIQYYNGEERAKGNILERFSAQQFPDLHSELNLSSLELGDSALYFCASSVRSGTSGIRGEQFFGPGTRLTVL.

V gene TRBV7-6 combines with J gene TRBJ1-6; the D is unclear. With 4 bases removed from V and 6 bases from J, the gap between germline ends came to 13 bases. The CDR3 sequence is 15 residues long. Germline CDR1 and CDR2: SGHVS and FNYEAQ. The CDR3 bases are TGTGCCAGCAGCTCTAGCCGGGGAACTAATTCACCCCTCCACTTT. It yields the protein CASSSSRGTNSPLHF.